What follows describes a single T cell receptor beta chain. Its specificity is not known. The sample comes from a study of shared clonotypes between healthy human individuals. The study, taken as a whole, reports: Blood was the sole source, and tissue repertoires probably differ. Shared clonotypes across all four donors exceeded non-shared ones in generation probability. Investigators expected sequencing depth to affect clonotype sharing among donors.

Some clones are missing from TCRdb's copy, which holds only in-frame ones; the method was immunoSEQ multiplex PCR. The table records about 1 million clones, roughly 80% of them present only once. Germline V gene sequence: CDR1 SGHNT, CDR2 YYREEE (reference sequence). The ends lost 6 bases at V and 3 bases at J; junction bases unmatched: 12. The CDR3 loop spans 16 amino acids. The material sequenced was memory CD4+ T cells sorted from blood. Subset denoted: CD45RA-negative fraction. This clonotype was sampled from a man between 18 and 29 years old in good health. The V gene is TRBV5-4, the J gene TRBJ2-3, with TRBD2 matching 8 bases. The chain's CDR3 is CASTIRQRERTDTQYF. The CDR3 coding sequence is TGTGCCAGCACCATCAGACAGCGGGAGAGGACAGATACGCAGTATTTT.